This passage covers 15 T cell receptor beta chains from one sample sequenced in a study of regulatory T cells in long-lasting Graves disease. The TCR beta library used iRepertoire HTBI primers with Arm-PCR amplification of CDR3. One entry per CDR3 protein, called by TCRdb with MiXCR from the multiplex PCR reads. The sample records 600,000 to 800,000 distinct CDR3 sequences, roughly 30% being singletons. Described time point: persistent/refractory GD, antithyroid drugs over 5 years with positive TRAb. Making the TCR library involved RNA that had been extracted from PBMCs. The sequencing here drew on peripheral blood mononuclear cells (PBMCs), taken when the disease was refractory, from a patient treated with antithyroid drugs. These receptors all come from a female donor with Graves disease.

This clonotype was picked up many times. This chain uses TRBV15 with TRBJ1-2; TRBD1 is a possible D gene (5 bases). This CDR3 has 14 amino acids. Germline V gene data show CDR1 as LNHNV and CDR2 as YYDKDF (reference sequence). With 1 base removed from V and 6 bases from J, the gap between germline ends came to 12 bases. CDR3 sequence (DNA): TGTGCCACCAGCAGAGTGTTGGGGGGACATGGCTACACCTTC. This codes for CATSRVLGGHGYTF.

This chain joins TRBV10-3 and TRBJ1-5; TRBD1 aligns across 9 bases. V was clipped by 5 bases and J by 5 bases; unmatched bases: 7. This CDR3 is built from 15 residues. The germline V gene has CDR1 ENHRY and CDR2 SYGVKD. This CDR3 is CAISLGQGQDQPQHF. CDR3 sequence (DNA): TGTGCCATCAGTCTTGGACAGGGGCAAGATCAGCCCCAGCATTTT.

This clonotype was found a few times. This chain uses TRBV7-8 with TRBJ1-6, with 7 bases aligning to TRBD1. The CDR3 contains 16 residues. In germline, CDR1 is SGHVS, CDR2 FQNEAQ. V was pared by 4 bases and J by 8 bases, with 11 bases of the junction left unmatched. The CDR3 loop reads CASSSTGLFGDSPLHF. In nucleotides, the CDR3 is TGTGCCAGCAGCTCGACAGGGTTGTTCGGGGATTCACCCCTCCACTTT.

The V call is TRBV2, the J call TRBJ2-5; no clear D gene. Trimming left V 11 bases short and J 2 bases short, with 9 bases between. Germline V gene sequence: CDR1 SNHLY, CDR2 FYNNEI. CDR3 length: 11 amino acids. Here the CDR3 reads CAGRGQETQYF. The CDR3 DNA sequence: TGTGCCGGCCGTGGGCAAGAGACCCAGTACTTC.

This clonotype was picked up a small number of times. This chain connects TRBV29-1 to TRBJ1-3; tentative D call: TRBD1 (5 bases). The V end was cut by 1 base, the J end by 2 bases, with 15 bases between. The germline CDR1 and CDR2 sequences are SQVTM and ANQGSEA. The CDR3 sequence is 16 residues long. The CDR3 sequence: CSVEGGDWSPGNTIYF. CDR3 in DNA: TGCAGCGTTGAAGGTGGGGACTGGAGTCCTGGAAACACCATATATTTT.

This clonotype was detected many times. The V call is TRBV2, the J call TRBJ1-4, with D perhaps TRBD1 (6 bases). Germline V lookup: CDR1 SNHLY, CDR2 FYNNEI. The CDR3 spans 15 residues. Trimming shortened V by 6 bases and J by 3 bases, and 14 bases separated the two germline ends. CDR3 amino acids: CASSAPGQANEKLFF. The CDR3 region has the DNA TGTGCCAGCAGCGCACCGGGACAAGCTAATGAAAAACTGTTTTTT.

The V and J genes are TRBV27 and TRBJ1-6; the match to TRBD1 covers 8 bases. Germline values: CDR1 MNHEY, CDR2 SMNVEV (reference sequence). V trimming: 7 bases; J trimming: 5 bases; junction bases outside the gene matches: 13. This CDR3 has 17 amino acids. The CDR3 nucleotides are TGTGCCAGCACCCAACTGGGACAGGCCGGAGATAATTCACCCCTCCACTTT. This gives the protein CASTQLGQAGDNSPLHF.

The chain employs TRBV27 and TRBJ2-5, with D possibly being TRBD2 (5 bases). In germline, CDR1 is MNHEY, CDR2 SMNVEV (reference sequence). V lost 5 bases and J lost 2, with 9 bases in between. The CDR3 spans 13 residues. CDR3 DNA sequence: TGTGCCAGCAGTATCGGGATTCAAGAGACCCAGTACTTC. Translating gives CASSIGIQETQYF.

The chain couples TRBV7-9 to TRBJ1-1; 7 bases map to TRBD1. V lost 4 bases and J lost 4; bases outside the gene matches: 6. The CDR3 spans 14 residues. CDR1 SEHNR and CDR2 FQNEAQ come from the germline V gene (reference sequence). CDR3 nucleotide sequence: TGTGCCAGCAGCTCGACAGGGAGGGCCACTGAAGCTTTCTTT. Encoded protein: CASSSTGRATEAFF.

This chain uses TRBV12-3 or TRBV12-4 with TRBJ2-7; D gene uncertain. The CDR3 has 14 residues. Trimming cost V 4 bases and J 2 bases, with 12 bases left between them. The CDR3 is CASSSTVGAYEQYF. DNA for the CDR3: TGTGCCAGCAGTTCTACGGTTGGGGCCTACGAGCAGTACTTC.

The chain combines TRBV29-1 with TRBJ1-2; no clear D. V was clipped by 3 bases and J by 2 bases, with 7 bases between them. Germline V gene lookup returns CDR1 SQVTM and CDR2 ANQGSEA. This CDR3 comprises 12 residues. The CDR3 protein is CSVDGRNYGYTF. The CDR3 bases are TGCAGCGTTGACGGACGGAACTATGGCTACACCTTC.

This clonotype was seen ten or more times. V is TRBV28 and J is TRBJ2-7, with no clear D. Trimming pared 5 bases from V and 6 bases from J, leaving 11 bases between. Per the germline V gene, CDR1 is MDHEN and CDR2 is SYDVKM. This CDR3 has 12 residues. The CDR3 is CASSQPPGEQYF. The CDR3, as DNA: TGTGCCAGCAGTCAGCCCCCGGGCGAGCAGTACTTC. Based on the CDR3 plus reference TRBV28 and TRBJ2-7, the full variable domain is DVKVTQSSRYLVKRTGEKVFLECVQDMDHENMFWYRQDPGLGLRLIYFSYDVKMKEKGDIPEGYSVSREKKERFSLILESASTNQTSMYLCASSQPPGEQYFGPGTRLTVT.

The chain joins TRBV7-9 to TRBJ2-2; the D gene could be TRBD1 or TRBD2 (5 bases each). V was shortened by 5 bases and J by 4 bases, with 14 bases between the two germline ends. The CDR3 runs to 15 residues. Germline CDR1 is SEHNR and CDR2 is FQNEAQ (reference sequence). Here the CDR3 reads CASSHPNGATGELFF. In DNA, the CDR3 is TGTGCCAGCAGCCACCCGAACGGGGCCACCGGGGAGCTGTTTTTT. Using reference TRBV7-9 and TRBJ2-2 for the parts outside the CDR3, the full variable domain is DTGVSQNPRHKITKRGQNVTFRCDPISEHNRLYWYRQTLGQGPEFLTYFQNEAQLEKSRLLSDRFSAERPKGSFSTLEIQRTEQGDSAMYLCASSHPNGATGELFFGEGSRLTVL.

This sequence joins TRBV30 and TRBJ1-1, with 7 bases matching TRBD1. Losses at the gene ends were 4 bases for V and 0 bases for J; bases not matched to a gene: 8. This CDR3 contains 15 residues. Germline CDR1 GTSNPN, CDR2 SVGIG (reference sequence). CDR3 nucleotide sequence: TGTGCCTGGATAAGGACAGGCCTTATGAACACTGAAGCTTTCTTT. Residues: CAWIRTGLMNTEAFF.

This clonotype appeared a few times. The chain links TRBV20-1 to TRBJ2-7, with 10 bases lining up with TRBD2. The germline CDR1 and CDR2 sequences are DFQATT and SNEGSKA (reference sequence). V shed 3 bases, J shed 7 bases, and the junction held 9 bases outside the gene matches. This CDR3 is 14 amino acids long. CDR3 amino acids: CSARGGLAFREQYF. The CDR3 region has the DNA TGCAGTGCTAGGGGGGGACTAGCGTTTAGGGAGCAGTACTTC.